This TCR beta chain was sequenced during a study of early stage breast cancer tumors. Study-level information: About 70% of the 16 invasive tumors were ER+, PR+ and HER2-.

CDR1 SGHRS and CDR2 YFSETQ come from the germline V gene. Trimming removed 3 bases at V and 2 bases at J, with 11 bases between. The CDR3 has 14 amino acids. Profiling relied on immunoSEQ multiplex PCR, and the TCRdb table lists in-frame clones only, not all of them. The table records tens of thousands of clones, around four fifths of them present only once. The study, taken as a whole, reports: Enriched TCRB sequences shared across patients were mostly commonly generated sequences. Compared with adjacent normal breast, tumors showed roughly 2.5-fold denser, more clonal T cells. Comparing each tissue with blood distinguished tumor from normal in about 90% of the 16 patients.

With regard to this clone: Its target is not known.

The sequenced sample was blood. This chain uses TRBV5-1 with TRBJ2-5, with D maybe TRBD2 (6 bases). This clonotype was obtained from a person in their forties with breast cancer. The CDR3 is CASSSGGKQETQYF. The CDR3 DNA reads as TGCGCCAGCAGCTCCGGGGGTAAGCAAGAGACCCAGTACTTC.